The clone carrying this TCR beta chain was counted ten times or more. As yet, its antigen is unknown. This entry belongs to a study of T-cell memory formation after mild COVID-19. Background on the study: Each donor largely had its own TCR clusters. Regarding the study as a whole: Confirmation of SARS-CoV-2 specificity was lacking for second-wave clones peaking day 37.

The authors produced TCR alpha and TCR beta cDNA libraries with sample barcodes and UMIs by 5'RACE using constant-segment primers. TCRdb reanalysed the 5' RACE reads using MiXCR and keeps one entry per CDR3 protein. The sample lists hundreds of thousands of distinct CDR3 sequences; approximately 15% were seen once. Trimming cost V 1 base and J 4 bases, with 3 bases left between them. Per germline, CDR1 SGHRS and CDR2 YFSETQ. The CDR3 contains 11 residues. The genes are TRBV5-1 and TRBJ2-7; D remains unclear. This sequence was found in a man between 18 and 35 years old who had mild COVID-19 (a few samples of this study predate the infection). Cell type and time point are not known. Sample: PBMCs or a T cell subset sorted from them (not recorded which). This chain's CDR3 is CASSLRYEQYV. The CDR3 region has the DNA TGCGCCAGCAGCTTGCGATACGAGCAGTACGTC.